A selection of T cell receptor beta chains follows, all from one sample in a study of post-analysis software for immune sequencing data. In TCRdb, the PCR reads were re-called with MiXCR into one record per CDR3 protein. Seen here are more than 450,000 distinct CDR3 sequences, roughly 46% observed once, and the top ten hold over 1.5%. The source material was blood. The source is a girl aged 5-17 years with multiple sclerosis. Each CDR3 is given without its conserved first and last residue. The order of the fields is V gene, D gene, CDR3 protein. The D gene is left open where the match is weak.

v_call: TRBV7-2
d_call: NA
cdr3_aa: ASSLFAIDGYT

v_call: TRBV10-3
d_call: NA
cdr3_aa: AISERGAGETQY

v_call: TRBV7-9
d_call: NA
cdr3_aa: ASTGGGRTKDGYT

v_call: TRBV29-1
d_call: NA
cdr3_aa: SARTGGELF

v_call: TRBV12-3/TRBV12-4
d_call: NA
cdr3_aa: ASAPTGALYEQY

v_call: TRBV6-1
d_call: NA
cdr3_aa: ASRTRQVANYGYT

v_call: TRBV6-6
d_call: NA
cdr3_aa: ASSDPLGSGSYEQY

v_call: TRBV28
d_call: NA
cdr3_aa: ASRRHRDSSYNEQF

v_call: TRBV7-3
d_call: TRBD2
cdr3_aa: ASSLVPPTSGVNEQF

v_call: TRBV3-1
d_call: NA
cdr3_aa: ASSQSKWAAYEQY

v_call: TRBV20-1
d_call: TRBD1
cdr3_aa: SAPGQASYEQY

v_call: TRBV9
d_call: TRBD2
cdr3_aa: ASTAGTSLNNEQF

v_call: TRBV11-2
d_call: TRBD1
cdr3_aa: ASSFPSAGGSYEQY

v_call: TRBV29-1
d_call: NA
cdr3_aa: SVRESNYGCT

v_call: TRBV6-5
d_call: TRBD1
cdr3_aa: ASRGTANYGYT

v_call: TRBV7-9
d_call: NA
cdr3_aa: ASRGTFSSYNEQF

v_call: TRBV7-8
d_call: NA
cdr3_aa: ASSFTWVGGRSSEKLF

v_call: TRBV10-3
d_call: TRBD2
cdr3_aa: AISPSGSSYEQY

v_call: TRBV3-1
d_call: TRBD1
cdr3_aa: ASSPFGTGLEAF

v_call: TRBV7-9
d_call: NA
cdr3_aa: ASSLVPVSQETQY

v_call: TRBV6-2/TRBV6-3
d_call: TRBD2
cdr3_aa: ASSLLRTSGETQY

v_call: TRBV6-5
d_call: NA
cdr3_aa: ASSYDPSASYNEQF

v_call: TRBV28
d_call: NA
cdr3_aa: ASSQRALQETQY

v_call: TRBV10-3
d_call: NA
cdr3_aa: AISPGLNTDTQY

v_call: TRBV7-9
d_call: TRBD1
cdr3_aa: ASSPQQGYTDTQY

v_call: TRBV2
d_call: TRBD1
cdr3_aa: ASSEKRTGLH

v_call: TRBV2
d_call: TRBD1
cdr3_aa: VSSGGQGWDQPQH

v_call: TRBV30
d_call: NA
cdr3_aa: AWSVAPGSYGYT

v_call: TRBV7-9
d_call: TRBD2
cdr3_aa: ASSLVAGDYNEQF

v_call: TRBV27
d_call: NA
cdr3_aa: ASSFLGDEQY

v_call: TRBV12-3/TRBV12-4
d_call: NA
cdr3_aa: ASSSSAEPYNEQF

v_call: TRBV5-1
d_call: TRBD2
cdr3_aa: ASSSGGSTNEQF

v_call: TRBV4-1
d_call: NA
cdr3_aa: ASSTIQGNTQY

v_call: TRBV7-6
d_call: NA
cdr3_aa: ASSVGVTREQY

v_call: TRBV18
d_call: TRBD2
cdr3_aa: ASSPTSGGPQETQY

v_call: TRBV4-1
d_call: NA
cdr3_aa: ASSKLDGAYEQY

v_call: TRBV7-2
d_call: NA
cdr3_aa: ASSLRGGMGHEQF